The 8 T cell receptor beta chains given below trace back to one sample, sequenced in a study of T-cell memory formation after mild COVID-19. TCRdb redid the calling of the 5' RACE reads with MiXCR, one entry per CDR3 protein. The sample has around 300,000 distinct CDR3 sequences; roughly an eighth are singletons. The material sequenced was PBMCs or a T cell subset sorted from them (not recorded which). These receptors were obtained from a man aged 18 to 29 who had mild COVID-19 (a few samples of this study predate the infection). Cell type and time point are not known.

The V gene is TRBV5-6, the J gene TRBJ2-4; a weak D match, TRBD2 (5 bases). Between the trimmed V and J ends, which lost 3 bases and 0 bases, there was a span of 10 bases. Looked up from germline, CDR1 is SGHDT and CDR2 is YYEEEE. The CDR3 runs to 15 residues. The CDR3 region is CASSWTLLAKNIQYF. The CDR3 DNA reads TGTGCCAGCAGCTGGACTTTACTAGCCAAAAACATTCAGTACTTC.

The chain combines TRBV5-1 with TRBJ1-1, with 7 bases identical to TRBD1. Germline CDR1 reads SGHRS; CDR2 reads YFSETQ. The trim removed 4 bases at V and 1 base at J, leaving 7 bases unmatched. The CDR3 has 15 residues. The CDR3 region has the DNA TGCGCCAGCAGCCTACAGGGGCCCCCGAACACTGAAGCTTTCTTT. Translating it yields CASSLQGPPNTEAFF.

The V call is TRBV7-9, the J call TRBJ1-1; possibly TRBD1 for D (6 bases). With 5 bases removed from V and 4 bases from J, the gap between germline ends came to 17 bases. The CDR3 loop spans 15 amino acids. Germline V CDR1 and CDR2: SEHNR, FQNEAQ (reference sequence). In DNA form, the CDR3 reads TGTGCCAGCAGCCCACGCCGGGGGGCGGGCACTGAAGCTTTCTTT. Its protein product is CASSPRRGAGTEAFF.

The gene calls are TRBV28 and TRBJ1-5, with D perhaps TRBD1 (6 bases). Germline CDR1 reads MDHEN; CDR2 reads SYDVKM. There are 18 residues in the CDR3. The germline V and J ends were trimmed by 0 bases and 3 bases, with 18 bases remaining between them. The CDR3 loop reads CASSLWGPETGDNQPQHF. The DNA of the CDR3 is TGTGCCAGCAGTTTATGGGGCCCGGAGACAGGAGACAATCAGCCCCAGCATTTT.

This clonotype was recorded at least ten times. The rearrangement joins TRBV12-3 or TRBV12-4 to TRBJ2-1; maybe TRBD1 (5 bases). The CDR3 runs to 13 residues. The V end was cut by 3 bases, the J end by 6 bases, with 9 bases between. This chain's CDR3 is CASSFGRVNEQFF. CDR3 coding DNA: TGTGCCAGCAGTTTCGGCAGGGTCAATGAGCAGTTCTTC.

The chain links TRBV25-1 to TRBJ2-3; D ambiguous. The CDR3 has 11 amino acids. Trimming shortened V by 8 bases and J by 6 bases, and 9 bases separated the two germline ends. CDR1 is MGHDK and CDR2 is SYGVNS in the germline V gene. The CDR3 DNA reads TGTGCCAGCGTTAGGAAGGATACGCAGTATTTT. It encodes CASVRKDTQYF.

This clonotype was seen only a few times. The chain combines TRBV10-3 with TRBJ2-1; 11 bases line up with TRBD2. This CDR3 comprises 13 residues. The V and J ends lost 10 bases and 10 bases, in that order; junction bases with no gene match: 9. Per the germline V gene, CDR1 is ENHRY and CDR2 is SYGVKD. In DNA form, the CDR3 reads TGTGCCACCTACGGGACTAGCGGCTACGAGCAGTTCTTC. Its protein product is CATYGTSGYEQFF.

The chain has TRBV7-8 and TRBJ2-3, with 10 bases matching TRBD2. Germline V gene data show CDR1 as SGHVS and CDR2 as FQNEAQ. Trimming removed 3 bases from V and 3 bases from J; junction bases left unmatched: 9. The CDR3 sequence is 17 residues long. CDR3 loop: CASSLLAGEGPTDTQYF. The CDR3 region has the DNA TGTGCCAGCAGCTTGCTAGCGGGAGAGGGGCCGACAGATACGCAGTATTTT.